This T cell receptor beta chain was sequenced for a study of cytomegalovirus exposure and HLA in healthy donors. V was clipped by 0 bases and J by 3 bases, with 8 bases between them. This CDR3 region has 14 residues. The germline CDR1 and CDR2 sequences are SGHKS and YYEKEE (reference sequence). Notes on the study in general: It was reported that TCR beta sequences correctly inferred the HLA-A and HLA-B alleles for most subjects.

Concerning this clone itself: The target antigen is unknown.

This PCR relied on a set of 60 Vbeta primers and 13 Jbeta primers. Repertoires were generated with immunoSEQ multiplex PCR, while TCRdb's copy carries only in-frame clones and drops some. The profile covers approximately 150,000 clones, with 60% to 80% appearing a single time and about 6.4% taken by the ten largest. The sequenced material came from PBMCs. The chain carries TRBV5-5 and TRBJ2-3; D gene ambiguous. This receptor was obtained from a middle-aged man in good health and CMV-seropositive. The CDR3 is CASSLEPATDTQYF. The CDR3 nucleotides are TGTGCCAGCAGCTTGGAGCCTGCGACAGATACGCAGTATTTT.